This TCR beta chain is from a study of cytomegalovirus exposure and HLA in healthy donors. Study-level points and caveats: Rarity held for most TCR sequences, but there were some public TCRs that occurred in many donors.

Note on this clone: Its antigen is unidentified.

The table came from immunoSEQ multiplex PCR; TCRdb's copy has only in-frame clones and leaves some out. The repertoire holds roughly 86,000 clones, with almost 97% as singletons. The CDR3 consists of 14 residues. Germline V gene data show CDR1 as MDHEN and CDR2 as SYDVKM. With 5 bases removed from V and 6 bases from J, the gap between germline ends came to 15 bases. The material sequenced was PBMCs. The origin of this receptor is a man aged 18 to 35 in good health and CMV-seropositive. The chain uses TRBV28 and TRBJ2-3; D is perhaps TRBD2 (5 bases). The CDR3 loop is CASSNSGVSDTQYF. The CDR3 coding sequence is TGTGCCAGCAGTAACTCCGGGGTCTCGGATACGCAGTATTTT.